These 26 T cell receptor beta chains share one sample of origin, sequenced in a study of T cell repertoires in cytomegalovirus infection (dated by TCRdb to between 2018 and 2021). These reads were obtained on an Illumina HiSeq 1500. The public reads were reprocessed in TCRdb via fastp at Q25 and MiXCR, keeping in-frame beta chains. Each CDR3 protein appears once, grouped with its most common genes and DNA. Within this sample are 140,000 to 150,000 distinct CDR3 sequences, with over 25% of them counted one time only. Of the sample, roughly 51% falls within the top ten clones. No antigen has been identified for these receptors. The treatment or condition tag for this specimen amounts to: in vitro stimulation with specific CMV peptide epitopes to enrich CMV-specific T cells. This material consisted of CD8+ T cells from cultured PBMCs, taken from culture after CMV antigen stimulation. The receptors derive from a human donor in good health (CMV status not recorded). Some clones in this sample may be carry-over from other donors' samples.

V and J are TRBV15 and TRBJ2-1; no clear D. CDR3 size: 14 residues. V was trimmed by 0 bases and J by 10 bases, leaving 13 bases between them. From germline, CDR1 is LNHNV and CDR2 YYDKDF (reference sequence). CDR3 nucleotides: TGTGCCACCAGCAGAGATCTGTCGGTCTGGGAGCAGTTCTTC. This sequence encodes CATSRDLSVWEQFF.

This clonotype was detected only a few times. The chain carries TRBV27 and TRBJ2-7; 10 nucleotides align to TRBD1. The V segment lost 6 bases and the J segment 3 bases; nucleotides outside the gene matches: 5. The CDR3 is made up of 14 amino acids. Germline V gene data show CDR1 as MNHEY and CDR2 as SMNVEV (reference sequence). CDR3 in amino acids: CASRDRGGNYEQYF. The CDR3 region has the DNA TGTGCCAGCAGGGACAGGGGGGGCAACTACGAGCAGTACTTC.

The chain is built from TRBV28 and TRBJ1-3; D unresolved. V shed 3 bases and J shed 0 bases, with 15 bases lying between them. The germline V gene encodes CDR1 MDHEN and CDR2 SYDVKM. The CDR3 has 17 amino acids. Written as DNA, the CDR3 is TGTGCCAGCAGTTTTAATCCCAGGTCGAGCTCTGGAAACACCATATATTTT. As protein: CASSFNPRSSSGNTIYF.

Written as DNA, the CDR3 is TGTGCCAGCACCGCCGCGGCCAGCACTGAAGCTTTCTTT. It translates to CASTAAASTEAFF. The chain links TRBV6-5 to TRBJ1-1, with D hard to call. Germline CDR1 is MNHEY and CDR2 is SVGAGI. There are 13 residues in the CDR3. V lost 7 bases to trimming and J lost 4 bases, with 13 bases between them.

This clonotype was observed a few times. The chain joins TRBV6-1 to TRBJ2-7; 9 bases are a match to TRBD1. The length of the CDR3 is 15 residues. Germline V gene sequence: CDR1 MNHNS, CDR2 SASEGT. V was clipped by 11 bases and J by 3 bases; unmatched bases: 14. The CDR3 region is CAGDRAYAKGYEQYF. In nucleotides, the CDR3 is TGTGCCGGGGACAGGGCCTACGCTAAGGGCTACGAGCAGTACTTC.

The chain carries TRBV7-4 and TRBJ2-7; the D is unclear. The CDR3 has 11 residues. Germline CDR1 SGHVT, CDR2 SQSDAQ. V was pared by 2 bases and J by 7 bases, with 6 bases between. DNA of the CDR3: TGTGCCAGCAGCTTATCAATAGAGCAGTACTTC. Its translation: CASSLSIEQYF.

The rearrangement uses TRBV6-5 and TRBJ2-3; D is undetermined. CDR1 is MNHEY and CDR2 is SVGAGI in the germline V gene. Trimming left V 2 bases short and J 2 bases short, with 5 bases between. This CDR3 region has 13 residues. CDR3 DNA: TGTGCCAGCAGTTACCTTAACACAGATACGCAGTATTTT. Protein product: CASSYLNTDTQYF.

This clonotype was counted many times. CDR3 bases: TGTGCCAGCAGTTACTCGGGTTCAGGGTTGGTTTCTGAAGCTTTCTTT. Its protein is CASSYSGSGLVSEAFF. The J gene is TRBJ1-1, the V gene TRBV6-5, with D perhaps TRBD1 (5 bases). CDR1 and CDR2 from the germline V gene are MNHEY and SVGAGI. V dropped 0 bases and J dropped 6 bases, with 17 bases sitting between them. This CDR3 is built from 16 residues.

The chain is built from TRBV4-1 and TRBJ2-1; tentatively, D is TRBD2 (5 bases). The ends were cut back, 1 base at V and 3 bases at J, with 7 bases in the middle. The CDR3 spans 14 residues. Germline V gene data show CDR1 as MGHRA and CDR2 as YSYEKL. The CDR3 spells CASSQVRDYNEQFF. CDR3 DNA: TGCGCCAGCAGCCAAGTCCGGGACTACAATGAGCAGTTCTTC.

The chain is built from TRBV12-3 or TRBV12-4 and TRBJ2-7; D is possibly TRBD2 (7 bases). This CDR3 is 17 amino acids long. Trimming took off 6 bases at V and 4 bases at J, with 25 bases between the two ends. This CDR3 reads CASSPGSGGKGGYEQYF. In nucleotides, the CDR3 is TGTGCCAGCAGCCCTGGGTCGGGGGGCAAGGGTGGATACGAGCAGTACTTC.

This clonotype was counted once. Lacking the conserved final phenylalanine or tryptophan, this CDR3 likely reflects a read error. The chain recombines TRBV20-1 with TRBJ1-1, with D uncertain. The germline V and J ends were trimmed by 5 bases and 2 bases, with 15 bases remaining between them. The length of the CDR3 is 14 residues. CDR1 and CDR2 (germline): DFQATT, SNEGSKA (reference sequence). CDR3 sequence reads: CSAPDRRANTEAFL. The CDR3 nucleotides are TGCAGTGCTCCTGATAGGAGGGCCAACACTGAAGCTTTCCTT.

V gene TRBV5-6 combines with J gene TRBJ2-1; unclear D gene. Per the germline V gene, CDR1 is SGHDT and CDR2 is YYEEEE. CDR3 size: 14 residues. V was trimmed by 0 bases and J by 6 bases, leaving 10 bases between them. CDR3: CASSLGGSLNEQFF. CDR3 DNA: TGTGCCAGCAGCTTGGGCGGATCTCTCAATGAGCAGTTCTTC.

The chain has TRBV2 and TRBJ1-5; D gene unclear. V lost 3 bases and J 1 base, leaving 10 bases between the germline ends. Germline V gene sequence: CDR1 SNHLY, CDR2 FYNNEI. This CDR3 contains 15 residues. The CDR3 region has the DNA TGTGCCAGCAGTGATCGGGTTACGAGCAATCAGCCCCAGCATTTT. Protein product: CASSDRVTSNQPQHF.

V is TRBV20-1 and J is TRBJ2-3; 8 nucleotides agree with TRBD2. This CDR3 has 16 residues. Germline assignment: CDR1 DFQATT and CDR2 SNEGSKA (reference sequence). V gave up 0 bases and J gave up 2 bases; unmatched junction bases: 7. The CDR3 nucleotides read TGCAGTGCTAGAGAAGCGGGGGCCGCCCCCACAGATACGCAGTATTTT. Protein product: CSAREAGAAPTDTQYF.

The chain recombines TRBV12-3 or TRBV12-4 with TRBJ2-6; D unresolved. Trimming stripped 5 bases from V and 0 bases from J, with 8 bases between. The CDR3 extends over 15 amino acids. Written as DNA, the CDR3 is TGTGCCAGCAGTGGTGGGGTCTCTGGGGCCAACGTCCTGACTTTC. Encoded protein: CASSGGVSGANVLTF.

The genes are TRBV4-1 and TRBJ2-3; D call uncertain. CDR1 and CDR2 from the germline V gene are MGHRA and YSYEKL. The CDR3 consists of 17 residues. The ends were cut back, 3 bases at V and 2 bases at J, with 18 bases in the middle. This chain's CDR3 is CASSQYTAGPSTDTQYF. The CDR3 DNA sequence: TGCGCCAGCAGCCAGTATACCGCCGGGCCCTCCACAGATACGCAGTATTTT.

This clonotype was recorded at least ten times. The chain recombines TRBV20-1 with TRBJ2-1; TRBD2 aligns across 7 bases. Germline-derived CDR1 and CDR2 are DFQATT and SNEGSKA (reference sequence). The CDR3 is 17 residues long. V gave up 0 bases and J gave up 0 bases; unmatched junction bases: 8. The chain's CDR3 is CSARDYSGVSSYNEQFF. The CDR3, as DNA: TGCAGTGCTAGAGATTACAGCGGGGTGAGCTCCTACAATGAGCAGTTCTTC.

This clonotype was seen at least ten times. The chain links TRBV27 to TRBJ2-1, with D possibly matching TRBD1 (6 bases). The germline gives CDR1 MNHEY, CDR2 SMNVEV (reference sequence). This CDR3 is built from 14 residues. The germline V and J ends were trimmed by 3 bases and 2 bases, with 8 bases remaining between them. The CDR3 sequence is CASSFGQTYNEQFF. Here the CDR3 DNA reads TGTGCCAGCAGTTTTGGACAGACCTACAATGAGCAGTTCTTC.

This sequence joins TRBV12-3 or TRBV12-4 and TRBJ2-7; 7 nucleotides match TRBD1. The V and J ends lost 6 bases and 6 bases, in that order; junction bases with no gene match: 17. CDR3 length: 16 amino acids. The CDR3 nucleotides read TGTGCCAGCAGCCCTTACACGACAGGGTCGGGATCCGAGCAGTACTTC. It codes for CASSPYTTGSGSEQYF.

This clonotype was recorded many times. CDR3 residues: CASSLGTNVLTF. CDR3 in DNA: TGTGCCAGCAGCTTAGGGACTAACGTCCTGACTTTC. This sequence joins TRBV7-2 and TRBJ2-6; D may be TRBD2 (5 bases). This CDR3 region has 12 residues. Trimming shortened V by 1 base and J by 10 bases, and 5 bases separated the two germline ends. Germline V CDR1 and CDR2: SGHTA, FQGNSA.

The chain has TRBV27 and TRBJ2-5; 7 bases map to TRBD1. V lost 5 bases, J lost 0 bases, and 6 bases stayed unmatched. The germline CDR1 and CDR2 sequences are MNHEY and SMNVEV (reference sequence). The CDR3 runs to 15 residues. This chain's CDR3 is CASSALTGYQETQYF. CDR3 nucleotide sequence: TGTGCCAGCAGTGCCCTGACAGGGTACCAAGAGACCCAGTACTTC.

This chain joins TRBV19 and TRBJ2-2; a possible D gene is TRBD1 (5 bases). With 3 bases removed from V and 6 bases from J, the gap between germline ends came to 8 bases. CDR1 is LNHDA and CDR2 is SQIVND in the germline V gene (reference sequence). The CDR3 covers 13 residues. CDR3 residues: CASSMAGPGELFF. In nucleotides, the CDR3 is TGTGCCAGTAGTATGGCAGGGCCCGGGGAGCTGTTTTTT.

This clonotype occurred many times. This CDR3 is CASRPGQGSYNEQFF. The CDR3 DNA reads as TGTGCCAGCAGGCCTGGACAGGGCTCCTACAATGAGCAGTTCTTC. The V gene is TRBV28, the J gene TRBJ2-1; 8 nucleotides align to TRBD1. Germline loops: CDR1 MDHEN, CDR2 SYDVKM. Trimming removed 6 bases from V and 0 bases from J; junction bases left unmatched: 4. CDR3 size: 15 residues.

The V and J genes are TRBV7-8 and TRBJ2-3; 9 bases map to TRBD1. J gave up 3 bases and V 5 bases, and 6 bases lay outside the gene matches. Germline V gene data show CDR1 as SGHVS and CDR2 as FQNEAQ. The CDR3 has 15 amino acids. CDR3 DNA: TGTGCCAGCAGCCCACAGGGGGCCGCGACAGATACGCAGTATTTT. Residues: CASSPQGAATDTQYF.

The CDR3 bases are TGTGCCAGCAGTTTCCCGGGGACAGTCTTTAACGAGCAGTACTTC. This gives the protein CASSFPGTVFNEQYF. The chain recombines TRBV28 with TRBJ2-7; TRBD1 matches at 7 bases. This CDR3 contains 15 residues. Germline loops: CDR1 MDHEN, CDR2 SYDVKM. Unmatched junction bases numbered 10, after V lost 3 bases and J lost 5 bases.

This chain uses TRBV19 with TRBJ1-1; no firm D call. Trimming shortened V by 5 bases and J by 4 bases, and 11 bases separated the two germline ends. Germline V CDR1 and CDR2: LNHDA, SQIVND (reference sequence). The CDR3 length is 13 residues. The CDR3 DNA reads TGTGCCAGTAGTTGGCAGGTGTTCACTGAAGCTTTCTTT. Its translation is CASSWQVFTEAFF.